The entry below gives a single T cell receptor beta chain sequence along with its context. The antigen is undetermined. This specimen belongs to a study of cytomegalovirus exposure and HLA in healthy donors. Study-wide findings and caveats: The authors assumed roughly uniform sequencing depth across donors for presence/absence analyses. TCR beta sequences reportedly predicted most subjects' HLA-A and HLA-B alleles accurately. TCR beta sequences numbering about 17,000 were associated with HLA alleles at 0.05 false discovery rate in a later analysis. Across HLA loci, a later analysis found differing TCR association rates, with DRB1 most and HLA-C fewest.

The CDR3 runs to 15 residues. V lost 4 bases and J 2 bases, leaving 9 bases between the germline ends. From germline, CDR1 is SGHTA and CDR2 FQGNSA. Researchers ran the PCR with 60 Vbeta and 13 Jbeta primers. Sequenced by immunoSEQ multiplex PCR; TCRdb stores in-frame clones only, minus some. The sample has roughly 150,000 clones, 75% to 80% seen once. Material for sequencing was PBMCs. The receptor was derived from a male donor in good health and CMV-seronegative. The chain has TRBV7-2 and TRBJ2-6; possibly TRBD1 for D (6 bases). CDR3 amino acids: CASSSRGAGANVLTF. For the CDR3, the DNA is TGTGCCAGCAGCTCCAGGGGAGCTGGGGCCAACGTCCTGACTTTC.